These 18 T cell receptor beta chains originate from one sample sequenced in a study of cytomegalovirus exposure and HLA in healthy donors. TCRdb's table, derived via immunoSEQ multiplex PCR, lists solely in-frame clones and lacks some. The sample holds approximately 44,000 clones, 88% seen once. What was sequenced was PBMCs. Receptors originate from a woman aged 25 to 39 in good health and CMV-seronegative.

The J gene is TRBJ2-1, the V gene TRBV7-8, with 11 bases that match TRBD1. The CDR3 is 13 amino acids. The germline V gene encodes CDR1 SGHVS and CDR2 FQNEAQ. The V segment lost 4 bases and the J segment 8 bases; nucleotides outside the gene matches: 1. The CDR3 DNA sequence: TGTGCCAGCAGCTCGGGACAGGGGGATGAGCAGTTCTTC. It yields the protein CASSSGQGDEQFF.

The V and J genes are TRBV6-1 and TRBJ2-2; 7 bases map to TRBD2. This CDR3 contains 13 residues. Looked up from germline, CDR1 is MNHNS and CDR2 is SASEGT. Losses at the gene ends were 3 bases for V and 6 bases for J; bases not matched to a gene: 1. CDR3 region: CASSDLAAGELFF. DNA of the CDR3: TGTGCCAGCAGTGACCTAGCGGCCGGGGAGCTGTTTTTT.

The chain links TRBV28 to TRBJ2-5, with 9 nucleotides matching TRBD1. Looked up from germline, CDR1 is MDHEN and CDR2 is SYDVKM. The V segment lost 3 bases and the J segment 5 bases; nucleotides outside the gene matches: 4. The CDR3 loop spans 14 amino acids. The CDR3 DNA reads TGTGCCAGCAGTTTGGGGACAGGGTACGAGACCCAGTACTTC. Translating gives CASSLGTGYETQYF. Together with reference TRBV28 and TRBJ2-5, the CDR3 gives the full variable domain: DVKVTQSSRYLVKRTGEKVFLECVQDMDHENMFWYRQDPGLGLRLIYFSYDVKMKEKGDIPEGYSVSREKKERFSLILESASTNQTSMYLCASSLGTGYETQYFGPGTRLLVL.

The chain joins TRBV27 to TRBJ1-5, with 7 bases aligning to TRBD1. The V gene's germline CDR1 is MNHEY and CDR2 SMNVEV (reference sequence). Unmatched junction bases numbered 9, after V lost 2 bases and J lost 5 bases. This CDR3 region has 16 residues. The CDR3 sequence: CASSLRGQESYQPQHF. CDR3 bases: TGTGCCAGCAGTTTAAGAGGACAGGAATCGTATCAGCCCCAGCATTTT.

The rearrangement uses TRBV9 and TRBJ2-1, with 9 bases identical to TRBD2. The V gene's germline CDR1 is SGDLS and CDR2 YYNGEE. V trimming: 0 bases; J trimming: 7 bases; junction bases outside the gene matches: 5. The CDR3 is 15 residues long. CDR3 loop: CASSVGGRAVNEQFF. The CDR3 DNA reads as TGTGCCAGCAGCGTAGGCGGGAGGGCCGTAAATGAGCAGTTCTTC. Together with reference TRBV9 and TRBJ2-1, the CDR3 gives the full variable domain: DSGVTQTPKHLITATGQRVTLRCSPRSGDLSVYWYQQSLDQGLQFLIQYYNGEERAKGNILERFSAQQFPDLHSELNLSSLELGDSALYFCASSVGGRAVNEQFFGPGTRLTVL.

This clone occurred a few times. The CDR3 reads CASSAREQYF. Here the CDR3 DNA reads TGTGCCAGCAGCGCGAGGGAGCAGTACTTC. This chain joins TRBV11-2 and TRBJ2-7; no reliable D call. CDR1 and CDR2 from the germline V gene are SGHAT and FQNNGV. This CDR3 has 10 amino acids. Trimming cost V 5 bases and J 7 bases, with 6 bases left between them.

V gene TRBV2 combines with J gene TRBJ2-3; D gene uncertain. CDR3 length: 10 residues. Per germline, CDR1 SNHLY and CDR2 FYNNEI. V lost 5 bases to trimming and J lost 7 bases, with 4 bases between them. CDR3 loop: CASSINTQYF. CDR3 DNA sequence: TGTGCCAGCAGTATAAATACGCAGTATTTT. Supplemented by reference TRBV2 and TRBJ2-3, the full variable domain reads EPEVTQTPSHQVTQMGQEVILRCVPISNHLYFYWYRQILGQKVEFLVSFYNNEISEKSEIFDDQFSVERPDGSNFTLKIRSTKLEDSAMYFCASSINTQYFGPGTRLTVL.

The rearrangement joins TRBV5-1 to TRBJ2-5, with TRBD2 matching 10 bases. CDR1 and CDR2 (germline): SGHRS, YFSETQ. J lost 5 bases, V lost 3 bases, and 4 bases had no gene match. The CDR3 extends over 14 amino acids. CDR3 amino acids: CASSYNSGGETQYF. The CDR3 DNA is TGCGCCAGCAGCTATAATAGCGGGGGGGAGACCCAGTACTTC.

The chain links TRBV5-8 to TRBJ2-7, with 9 bases that match TRBD2. In germline, CDR1 is SGHTS, CDR2 YDEGEE. The V gene end was trimmed by 1 base and the J gene end by 7 bases; junction bases not matched to a gene: 12. The CDR3 loop spans 16 amino acids. CDR3 DNA: TGTGCCAGCAGCTTGATCAGCGGGAGGACGGTTCGGGAGCAGTACTTC. Protein sequence: CASSLISGRTVREQYF.

This CDR3 is CASSLWDRAYEQYF. CDR3 coding DNA: TGTGCCAGCAGTTTATGGGACAGGGCCTACGAGCAGTACTTC. This sequence joins TRBV27 and TRBJ2-7; 9 nucleotides agree with TRBD1. The CDR3 loop spans 14 amino acids. J was trimmed by 2 bases and V by 1 base; bases with no gene match: 0. Germline loops: CDR1 MNHEY, CDR2 SMNVEV (reference sequence).

The chain recombines TRBV7-9 with TRBJ1-1; no clear D gene. The CDR3 sequence is 14 residues long. Trimming pared 7 bases from V and 2 bases from J, leaving 14 bases between. Germline V gene lookup returns CDR1 SEHNR and CDR2 FQNEAQ (reference sequence). CDR3 in DNA: TGTGCCAGCACCCTTTACGGAGATAACACTGAAGCTTTCTTT. Translating gives CASTLYGDNTEAFF.

V usage is TRBV5-5 and J usage is TRBJ1-1; D is uncertain. Germline V lookup: CDR1 SGHKS, CDR2 YYEKEE (reference sequence). V lost 2 bases to trimming and J lost 0 bases, with 8 bases between them. The CDR3 is 14 amino acids. The CDR3 DNA is TGTGCCAGCAGCTTATCCCTTGTGAACACTGAAGCTTTCTTT. Its protein product is CASSLSLVNTEAFF.

The sample holds a few counts of this clone. This chain links TRBV9 with TRBJ2-3, with a weak D call TRBD2 (5 bases). Germline CDR1 and CDR2: SGDLS and YYNGEE. V gave up 4 bases and J gave up 1 base, with 16 bases separating them. This CDR3 comprises 16 residues. CDR3 in amino acids: CASSPGGGRGTDTQYF. CDR3 nucleotide sequence: TGTGCCAGCAGCCCCGGCGGCGGGCGAGGCACAGATACGCAGTATTTT.

The table lists this clone with a few counts. The rearrangement joins TRBV7-9 to TRBJ1-2; D not resolved. The CDR3 is 12 amino acids. Germline V gene sequence: CDR1 SEHNR, CDR2 FQNEAQ (reference sequence). V was cut by 1 base and J by 7 bases, with 7 bases left in between. This CDR3 is CASSLGLGGYTF. CDR3 DNA: TGTGCCAGCAGCTTAGGACTGGGTGGCTACACCTTC.

This clone has a single count. The chain employs TRBV6-1 and TRBJ2-7; the D gene is possibly TRBD2 (6 bases). Germline assignment: CDR1 MNHNS and CDR2 SASEGT. Trimming left V 2 bases short and J 7 bases short, with 18 bases between. This CDR3 has 15 amino acids. The CDR3 DNA is TGTGCCAGCAGTGAATTGGGGTGGGAGGTCTGGGAGCAGTACTTC. Protein: CASSELGWEVWEQYF.

V is TRBV19 and J is TRBJ1-2; D not certain. This CDR3 contains 12 residues. CDR1 is LNHDA and CDR2 is SQIVND in the germline V gene (reference sequence). The V end lost 0 bases, the J end lost 8 bases, and 7 bases lay between the germline ends. This CDR3 reads CASSIDGLGYTF. The DNA for the CDR3 is TGTGCCAGTAGTATAGATGGGCTAGGCTACACCTTC.

In its sample, this clone was seen once. The rearrangement links TRBV9 to TRBJ1-5; possibly TRBD1 for D (6 bases). The V gene lost 1 base and the J gene lost 3 bases, with 8 bases spanning the gap. The CDR3 totals 14 residues. Germline assignment: CDR1 SGDLS and CDR2 YYNGEE. CDR3 region: CASSVTGYNQPQHF. DNA of the CDR3: TGTGCCAGCAGCGTAACAGGGTACAATCAGCCCCAGCATTTT.

The CDR3, as DNA: TGTGCCAGCAGTTTATTCTTGGCGACAGGGTCGGAGACCCAGTACTTC. This codes for CASSLFLATGSETQYF. This rearrangement joins TRBV27 to TRBJ2-5; TRBD1 matches 7 bases. V was clipped by 1 base and J by 5 bases; unmatched bases: 10. Germline CDR1 and CDR2: MNHEY and SMNVEV (reference sequence). This CDR3 region has 16 residues.